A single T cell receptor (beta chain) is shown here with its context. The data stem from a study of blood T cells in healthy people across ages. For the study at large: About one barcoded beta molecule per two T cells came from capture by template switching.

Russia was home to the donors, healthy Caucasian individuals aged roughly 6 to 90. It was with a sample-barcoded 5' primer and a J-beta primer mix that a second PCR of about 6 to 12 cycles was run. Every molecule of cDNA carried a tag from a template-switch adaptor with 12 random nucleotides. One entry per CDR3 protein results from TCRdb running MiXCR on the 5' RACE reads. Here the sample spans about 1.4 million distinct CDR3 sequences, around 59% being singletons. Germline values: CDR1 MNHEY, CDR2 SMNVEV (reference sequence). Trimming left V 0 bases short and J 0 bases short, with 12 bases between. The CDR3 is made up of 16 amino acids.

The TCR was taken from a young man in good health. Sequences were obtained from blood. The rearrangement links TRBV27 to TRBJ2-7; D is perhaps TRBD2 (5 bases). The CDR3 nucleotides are TGTGCCAGCAGTTTATCGAGAAACGGACTCTCCTACGAGCAGTACTTC. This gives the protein CASSLSRNGLSYEQYF.